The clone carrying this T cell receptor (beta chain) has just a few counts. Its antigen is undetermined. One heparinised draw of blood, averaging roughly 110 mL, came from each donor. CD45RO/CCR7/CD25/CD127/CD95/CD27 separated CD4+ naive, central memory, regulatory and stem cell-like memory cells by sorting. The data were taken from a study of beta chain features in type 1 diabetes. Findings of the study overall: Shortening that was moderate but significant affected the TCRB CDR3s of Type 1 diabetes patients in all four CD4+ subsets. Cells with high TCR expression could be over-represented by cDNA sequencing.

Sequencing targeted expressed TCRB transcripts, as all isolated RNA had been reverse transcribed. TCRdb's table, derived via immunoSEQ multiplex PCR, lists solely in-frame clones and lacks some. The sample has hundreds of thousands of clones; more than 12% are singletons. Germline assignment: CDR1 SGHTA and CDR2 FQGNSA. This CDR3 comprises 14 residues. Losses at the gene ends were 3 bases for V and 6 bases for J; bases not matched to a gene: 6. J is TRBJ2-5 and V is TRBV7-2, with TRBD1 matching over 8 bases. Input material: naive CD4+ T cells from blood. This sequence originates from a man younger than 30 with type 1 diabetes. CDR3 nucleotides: TGTGCCAGCAGCTTGGGGACAGGTCAAAAGACCCAGTACTTC. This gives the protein CASSLGTGQKTQYF.